This T cell receptor (beta chain) was retrieved from a study of shared clonotypes between healthy human individuals. For the study at large: Aged 18 to 49, the donors were a couple of women and a few men.

This clone has just a few counts. At the DNA level, this CDR3 is encoded by other sequences in the same sample as well. Produced via immunoSEQ multiplex PCR; TCRdb's table is partial and in-frame only. The table shows some 2,500,000 clones, with 85% to 95% occurring only once. The V and J ends lost 0 bases and 1 base respectively, with 4 bases between them. The CDR3 is made up of 13 amino acids. The germline gives CDR1 SGHRS, CDR2 YFSETQ. CD45RA-negative memory and CD45RA+ naive subsets were split from the CD4+ cells. The origin of this receptor is a man between 18 and 29 years old in good health. Some clones in this sample may be carry-over from other donors' samples. Sequencing was done on a sample of naive CD4+ T cells from PBMCs. This sample's subset: CD45RA+ positively selected. This chain links TRBV5-1 with TRBJ1-1; no definite D call. The chain's CDR3 is CASSLEGNTEAFF. The CDR3 region has the DNA TGCGCCAGCAGCTTGGAAGGGAACACTGAAGCTTTCTTT.